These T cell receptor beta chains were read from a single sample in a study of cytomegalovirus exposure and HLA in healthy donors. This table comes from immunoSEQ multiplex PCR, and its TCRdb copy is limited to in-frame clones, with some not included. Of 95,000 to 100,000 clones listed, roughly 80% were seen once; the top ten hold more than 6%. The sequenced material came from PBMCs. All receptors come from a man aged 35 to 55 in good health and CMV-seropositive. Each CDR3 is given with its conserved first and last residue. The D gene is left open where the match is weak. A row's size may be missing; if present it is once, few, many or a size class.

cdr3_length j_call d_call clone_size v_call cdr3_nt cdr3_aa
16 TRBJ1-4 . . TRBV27 TGTGCCAGCAGTTCCCTCCCCCGGGACATACATGAAAAACTGTTTTTT CASSSLPRDIHEKLFF
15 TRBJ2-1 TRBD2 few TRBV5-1 TGCGCCAGCAGCTTGGATCCGGGAGGGCCTGTTGAGCAGTTCTTC CASSLDPGGPVEQFF
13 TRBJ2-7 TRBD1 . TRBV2 TGTGCCATACCGGGACAGGGGGCGAGTGAGCAGTACTTC CAIPGQGASEQYF
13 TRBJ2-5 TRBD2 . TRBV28 TGTGCCAGCAGGTCGGGGGGTCAAGAGACCCAGTACTTC CASRSGGQETQYF
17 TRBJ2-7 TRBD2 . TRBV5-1 TGCGCCAGCAGCTTGGCTAGCGGGAGTATCGTAGAACACGAGCAGTACTTC CASSLASGSIVEHEQYF
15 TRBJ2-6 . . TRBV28 TGTGCTGAAGCAGGGACACGCTCTGGGGCCAACGTCCTGACTTTC CAEAGTRSGANVLTF
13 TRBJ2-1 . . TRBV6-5 TGTGCCAGCAGCCCCGGACTTTGGGCTGAGCAGTTCTTC CASSPGLWAEQFF
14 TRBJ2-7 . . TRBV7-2 TGTGCCAGCAGCTCAAGCTGGGCCCTGGGCGAGCAGTACTTC CASSSSWALGEQYF
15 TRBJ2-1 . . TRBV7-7 TGTGCTAGCAGCCTTGGGACATCGTCCTACAATGAGCAGTTCTTC CASSLGTSSYNEQFF
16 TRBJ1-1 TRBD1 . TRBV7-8 TGTGCCAGCAGCTTAGTTAGGGGGCGCGTGAACACTGAAGCTTTCTTT CASSLVRGRVNTEAFF
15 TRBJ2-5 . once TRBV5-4 TGTGCCAGCAGCTTTTCCCGGGGGACCCAAGAGACCCAGTACTTC CASSFSRGTQETQYF
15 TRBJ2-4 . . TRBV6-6 TGTGCCAGCAGTTACTCTTCAGGGTGGAAAAACATTCAGTACTTC CASSYSSGWKNIQYF
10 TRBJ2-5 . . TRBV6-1 TGTGCCAGCTATCAAGAGACCCAGTACTTC CASYQETQYF
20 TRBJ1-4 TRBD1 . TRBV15 TGTGCCACCAGCAGTAGTCGGGCCGCCCTGTCAGGGGGCCTGGGTGAAAAACTGTTTTTT CATSSSRAALSGGLGEKLFF
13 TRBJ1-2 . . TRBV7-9 TGTGCCAGCAGCTCGCGATCTTCGGATGGCTACACCTTC CASSSRSSDGYTF
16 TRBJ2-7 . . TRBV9 TGTGCCAGCAGCGTAGAGCCAGGTTCGCACTCCTACGAGCAGTACTTC CASSVEPGSHSYEQYF
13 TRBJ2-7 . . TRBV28 TGTGCCAGCAGTTTATTTCAGGGCTACGAGCAGTACTTC CASSLFQGYEQYF
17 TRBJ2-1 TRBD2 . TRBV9 TGTGCCAGCAGCGTATCGAATAGCGGGGGGCGCTACAATGAGCAGTTCTTC CASSVSNSGGRYNEQFF
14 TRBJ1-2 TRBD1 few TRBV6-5 TGTGCCAGCAGTTACTCGACAGGGCGGTATGGCTACACCTTC CASSYSTGRYGYTF
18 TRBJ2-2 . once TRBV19 TGTGCCAGCCTCGGAACCCGGGACTCCGTCTTATCTACCGGGGAGCTGTTTTTT CASLGTRDSVLSTGELFF
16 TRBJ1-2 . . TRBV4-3 TGCGCCAGCAGCCAAGATCGACAGAGGTTTGGGTACGGCTACACCTTC CASSQDRQRFGYGYTF
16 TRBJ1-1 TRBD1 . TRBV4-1 TGCGCCAGCAGCCTCGGGGCAGGGGGCCTGAGCACTGAAGCTTTCTTT CASSLGAGGLSTEAFF
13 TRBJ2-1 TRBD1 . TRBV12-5 TGTGCTAGCCTGGGACAGGGTATCAATGAGCAGTTCTTC CASLGQGINEQFF
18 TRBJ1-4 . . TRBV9 TGTGCCAGCAGCGTACCGGGAAGGACAGCCAGTACTAATGAAAAACTGTTTTTT CASSVPGRTASTNEKLFF
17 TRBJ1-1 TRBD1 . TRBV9 TGTGCCAGCAGCGAAGGGACAGGGAGTAGCACCAACACTGAAGCTTTCTTT CASSEGTGSSTNTEAFF